The clone carrying this TCR beta chain showed up many times. Its target is not known. The sample belongs to a study of regulatory T cells in long-lasting Graves disease. The study's findings and limits: Possibly, too few samples lowered accuracy.

In building TCR beta libraries, iRepertoire HTBI primers were used together with Arm-PCR of CDR3 regions. A single record per CDR3 protein comes from TCRdb applying MiXCR to the multiplex PCR reads. In the table there are 500,000 to 700,000 distinct CDR3 sequences, about 15% of which are singletons. Time point meaning: newly diagnosed GD, antithyroid drugs for less than 3 months. RNA isolated from PBMCs was used to make the TCR library. This CDR3 contains 13 residues. V shed 6 bases and J shed 5 bases, with 13 bases lying between them. Germline CDR1 reads SNHLY; CDR2 reads FYNNEI. These data were also filed under a second study, of T cells in Graves' hyperthyroidism and ophthalmopathy.

The chain has TRBV2 and TRBJ2-5, with unresolved D. This TCR was sampled from a woman aged 30 to 39 with Graves disease. This material consisted of peripheral blood mononuclear cells (PBMCs), taken at new diagnosis, from a patient treated with antithyroid drugs. The CDR3 DNA follows: TGTGCCAGCAGCTCGAGTGGCTTGGAGACCCAGTACTTC. Its protein product is CASSSSGLETQYF.